This passage covers 18 T cell receptor beta chains from one sample sequenced in a study of cytomegalovirus exposure and HLA in healthy donors. The PCR ran on 60 Vbeta and 13 Jbeta primers. Measured with immunoSEQ multiplex PCR; TCRdb has only the in-frame clones, and not every one. The sample lists about 190,000 clones, around four fifths occurring once. The sample consisted of PBMCs. The receptors were sampled from a man between 35 and 55 years old in good health and CMV-seropositive.

The J gene is TRBJ2-5, the V gene TRBV7-8; 7 bases align to TRBD1. Per the germline V gene, CDR1 is SGHVS and CDR2 is FQNEAQ. The CDR3 consists of 17 residues. V dropped 2 bases and J dropped 4; count of bases not matched to a gene: 13. Here the CDR3 reads CASSLPLTTGEGETQYF. The CDR3 nucleotides read TGTGCCAGCAGCTTACCTTTGACTACAGGGGAAGGAGAGACCCAGTACTTC.

The V gene is TRBV29-1, the J gene TRBJ1-1; tentative D call: TRBD1 (6 bases). The CDR3 length is 11 residues. Germline V gene data show CDR1 as SQVTM and CDR2 as ANQGSEA. Trimming shortened V by 5 bases and J by 7 bases, and 11 bases separated the two germline ends. CDR3 nucleotide sequence: TGCAGCGTTCATACAGGGAATGAAGCTTTCTTT. It specifies CSVHTGNEAFF.

The gene calls are TRBV5-1 and TRBJ2-7, with TRBD1 as a possible D gene (8 bases). Trimming cost V 2 bases and J 4 bases, with 16 bases left between them. The CDR3 spans 15 residues. Looked up from germline, CDR1 is SGHRS and CDR2 is YFSETQ. CDR3 residues: CASSFLQGGAYEQYF. DNA for the CDR3: TGCGCCAGCAGCTTCCTACAGGGGGGGGCTTACGAGCAGTACTTC.

The chain employs TRBV6-1 and TRBJ2-1; 10 positions match TRBD2. The germline V gene encodes CDR1 MNHNS and CDR2 SASEGT. The J segment lost 4 bases and the V segment lost 7 bases, leaving 7 bases of the junction unmatched. The CDR3 runs to 15 residues. This chain's CDR3 is CASNSGTSVYNEQFF. CDR3 in DNA: TGTGCCAGCAATTCCGGGACTAGCGTATACAATGAGCAGTTCTTC.

A single count supports this clone. The chain couples TRBV5-3 to TRBJ2-7, with TRBD1 matching over 8 bases. TRBV5-3 is reported as an ORF; its role is uncertain. CDR3 length: 14 amino acids. The ends lost 4 bases at V and 4 bases at J; junction bases unmatched: 7. The CDR3 nucleotides read TGTGCCAGAAGCGTGGACAGGGATTTGTACGAGCAGTACTTC. Translating it yields CARSVDRDLYEQYF.

V usage is TRBV2 and J usage is TRBJ2-6, with 7 bases identical to TRBD2. Germline V lookup: CDR1 SNHLY, CDR2 FYNNEI. This CDR3 comprises 17 residues. V was clipped by 8 bases and J by 0 bases; unmatched bases: 10. The CDR3 bases are TGTGCCAGCCTAGGGAGGGTCAGAACCTCTGGGGCCAACGTCCTGACTTTC. This gives the protein CASLGRVRTSGANVLTF.

This clone was recorded only once. The J gene is TRBJ1-1, the V gene TRBV6-5, with a weak D call TRBD1 (5 bases). V shed 2 bases and J shed 11 bases, with 12 bases lying between them. The CDR3 loop spans 12 amino acids. Per germline, CDR1 MNHEY and CDR2 SVGAGI. In nucleotides, the CDR3 is TGTGCCAGCAGTTACGGGGCAGGGAGGGCTTTCTTT. Protein: CASSYGAGRAFF.

This clone was detected only once. The chain has TRBV5-4 and TRBJ2-7; 7 bases fit TRBD2. The CDR3 runs 14 residues. Losses at the gene ends were 4 bases for V and 4 bases for J; bases not matched to a gene: 8. Germline lookup yields CDR1 SGHNT and CDR2 YYREEE (reference sequence). CDR3 sequence reads: CASSPGHGGYEQYF. The CDR3 nucleotides are TGTGCCAGCAGCCCCGGACACGGGGGGTACGAGCAGTACTTC. The variable domain in full, completed from reference TRBV5-4 and TRBJ2-7, reads ETGVTQSPTHLIKTRGQQVTLRCSSQSGHNTVSWYQQALGQGPQFIFQYYREEENGRGNFPPRFSGLQFPNYSSELNVNALELDDSALYLCASSPGHGGYEQYFGPGTRLTVT.

This clone was counted between two and nine times. The rearrangement links TRBV29-1 to TRBJ2-5; 10 positions agree with TRBD2. This CDR3 has 18 residues. Germline values: CDR1 SQVTM, CDR2 ANQGSEA. The V gene end was trimmed by 1 base and the J gene end by 4 bases; junction bases not matched to a gene: 15. The CDR3 nucleotides read TGCAGCGTTGAAGTATTCGGCGGTAGCGGGAGGATAGGAGAGACCCAGTACTTC. Protein sequence: CSVEVFGGSGRIGETQYF.

In this sample, this clone turned up once. The V and J genes are TRBV5-1 and TRBJ1-4; maybe TRBD1 (5 bases). V lost 7 bases and J 4 bases, leaving 17 bases between the germline ends. Germline V gene lookup returns CDR1 SGHRS and CDR2 YFSETQ. This CDR3 region has 15 residues. The CDR3 nucleotides read TGCGCCAGCCAGGAATCAGGGATCGGTAATGAAAAACTGTTTTTT. Translating gives CASQESGIGNEKLFF.

As for this clone: The sample holds other DNA sequences that translate to the same CDR3. The chain couples TRBV29-1 to TRBJ2-5, with D hard to call. V lost 4 bases, J lost 4 bases, and 7 bases lay in between. The length of the CDR3 is 11 residues. Germline CDR1 is SQVTM and CDR2 is ANQGSEA. The CDR3 loop is CSVGAGETQYF. As DNA, the CDR3 is TGCAGCGTTGGGGCCGGAGAGACCCAGTACTTC.

CDR3 sequence: CASSPGGLAGGYEQFF. Written as DNA, the CDR3 is TGTGCCAGCAGCCCGGGAGGACTAGCGGGAGGTTATGAGCAGTTCTTC. The chain links TRBV7-2 to TRBJ2-1; TRBD2 matches 14 bases. Germline V CDR1 and CDR2: SGHTA, FQGNSA. The CDR3 sequence is 16 residues long. V dropped 5 bases and J dropped 8; count of bases not matched to a gene: 8.

J is TRBJ1-5 and V is TRBV25-1; D unresolved. Trimming shortened V by 2 bases and J by 4 bases, and 12 bases separated the two germline ends. CDR1 and CDR2 (germline): MGHDK, SYGVNS. This CDR3 spans 15 amino acids. CDR3 DNA: TGTGCCAGCAGTGAAGTGGTCACGGAGAATCAGCCCCAGCATTTT. It is translated as CASSEVVTENQPQHF.

This chain links TRBV7-9 with TRBJ2-2, with TRBD2 matching over 9 bases. Per germline, CDR1 SEHNR and CDR2 FQNEAQ (reference sequence). The length of the CDR3 is 16 residues. The trim removed 0 bases at V and 1 base at J, leaving 0 bases unmatched. The CDR3 nucleotides are TGTGCCAGCAGCTTAGCTAGCGGGAGGAACACCGGGGAGCTGTTTTTT. Residues: CASSLASGRNTGELFF.

On this clone: At one of its ends the junction is not consistent with the germline gene, which may arise from a read error. The gene calls are TRBV7-9 and TRBJ1-5; D gene uncertain. Germline values: CDR1 SEHNR, CDR2 FQNEAQ (reference sequence). The CDR3 is 12 residues long. This CDR3 is CSSSFIDGPQHF. The CDR3 nucleotides read TGTTCCAGCAGCTTCATAGATGGGCCCCAGCATTTT.

This sequence joins TRBV6-5 and TRBJ1-5; TRBD1 might be the D (6 bases). In germline, CDR1 is MNHEY, CDR2 SVGAGI. The V end was cut by 4 bases, the J end by 8 bases, with 15 bases between. The CDR3 contains 14 residues. The CDR3 region has the DNA TGTGCCAGCAGTTTTCAGGGGCCTCTGGAGCCCCAGCATTTT. Residues: CASSFQGPLEPQHF.

The V and J genes are TRBV10-3 and TRBJ2-7, with 11 nucleotides matching TRBD2. The germline gives CDR1 ENHRY, CDR2 SYGVKD. V gave up 7 bases and J gave up 2 bases; unmatched junction bases: 4. This CDR3 is 14 amino acids long. This CDR3 is CAITGTSGTYEQYF. The CDR3 DNA reads as TGTGCCATCACCGGGACTAGCGGAACCTACGAGCAGTACTTC.

In regard to this clone: Other DNA variants within this sample encode the same CDR3. The rearrangement links TRBV27 to TRBJ2-5; tentatively, D is TRBD2 (6 bases). In germline, CDR1 is MNHEY, CDR2 SMNVEV (reference sequence). This CDR3 region has 15 residues. The V and J ends lost 4 bases and 5 bases respectively, with 17 bases between them. The CDR3 loop reads CASSSGSYGRETQYF. The CDR3 region has the DNA TGTGCCAGCAGTTCAGGTTCCTATGGGAGGGAGACCCAGTACTTC.